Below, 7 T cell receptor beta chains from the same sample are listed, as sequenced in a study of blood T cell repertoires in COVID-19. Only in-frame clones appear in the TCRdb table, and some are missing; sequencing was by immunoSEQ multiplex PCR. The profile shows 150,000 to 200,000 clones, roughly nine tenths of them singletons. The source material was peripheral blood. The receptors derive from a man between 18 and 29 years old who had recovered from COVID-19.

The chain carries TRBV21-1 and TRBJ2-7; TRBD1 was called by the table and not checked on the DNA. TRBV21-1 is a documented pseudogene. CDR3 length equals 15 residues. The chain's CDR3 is CASNSMDRGCYEQYF. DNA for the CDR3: TGTGCCAGCAACTCAATGGACAGGGGATGCTACGAGCAGTACTTC.

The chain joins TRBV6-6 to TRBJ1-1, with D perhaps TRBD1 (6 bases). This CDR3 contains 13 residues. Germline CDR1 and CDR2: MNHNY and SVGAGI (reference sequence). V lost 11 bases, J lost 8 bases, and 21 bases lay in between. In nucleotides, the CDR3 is TGTGCCGGACGGGCAGGGGCCGTTATGGAAGCTTTCTTT. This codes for CAGRAGAVMEAFF.

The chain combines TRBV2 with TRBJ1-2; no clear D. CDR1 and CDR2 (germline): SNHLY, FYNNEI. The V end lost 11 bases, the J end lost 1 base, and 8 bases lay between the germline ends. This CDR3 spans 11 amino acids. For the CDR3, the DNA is TGTGCCCGAGCGGGTAACTATGGCTACACCTTC. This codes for CARAGNYGYTF.

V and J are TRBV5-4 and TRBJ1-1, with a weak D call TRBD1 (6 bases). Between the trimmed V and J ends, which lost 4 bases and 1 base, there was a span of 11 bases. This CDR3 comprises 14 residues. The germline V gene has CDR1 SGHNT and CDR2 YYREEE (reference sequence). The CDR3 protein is CASSQGTKNTEAFF. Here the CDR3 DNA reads TGTGCCAGCAGCCAGGGGACAAAGAACACTGAAGCTTTCTTT.

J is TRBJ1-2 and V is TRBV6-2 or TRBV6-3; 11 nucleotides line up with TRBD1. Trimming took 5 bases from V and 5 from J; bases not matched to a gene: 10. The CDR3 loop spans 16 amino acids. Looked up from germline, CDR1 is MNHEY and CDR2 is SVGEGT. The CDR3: CASSAGTGGLKYGYTF. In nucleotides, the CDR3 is TGTGCCAGCAGTGCCGGGACAGGGGGTTTAAAATATGGCTACACCTTC.

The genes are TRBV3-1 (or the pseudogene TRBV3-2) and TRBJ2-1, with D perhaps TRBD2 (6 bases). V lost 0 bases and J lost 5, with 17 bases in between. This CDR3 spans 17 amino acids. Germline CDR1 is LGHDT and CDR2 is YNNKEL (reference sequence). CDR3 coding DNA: TGTGCCAGCAGCCAAGAAGAGGGCCTAGCGTCCCACAATGAGCAGTTCTTC. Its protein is CASSQEEGLASHNEQFF.

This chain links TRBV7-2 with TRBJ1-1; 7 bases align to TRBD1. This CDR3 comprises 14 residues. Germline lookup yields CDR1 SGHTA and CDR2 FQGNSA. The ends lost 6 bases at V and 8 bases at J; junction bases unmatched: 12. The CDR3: CASRNHRQGTEAFF. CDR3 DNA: TGTGCCAGCAGGAACCACAGACAGGGTACAGAAGCTTTCTTT.